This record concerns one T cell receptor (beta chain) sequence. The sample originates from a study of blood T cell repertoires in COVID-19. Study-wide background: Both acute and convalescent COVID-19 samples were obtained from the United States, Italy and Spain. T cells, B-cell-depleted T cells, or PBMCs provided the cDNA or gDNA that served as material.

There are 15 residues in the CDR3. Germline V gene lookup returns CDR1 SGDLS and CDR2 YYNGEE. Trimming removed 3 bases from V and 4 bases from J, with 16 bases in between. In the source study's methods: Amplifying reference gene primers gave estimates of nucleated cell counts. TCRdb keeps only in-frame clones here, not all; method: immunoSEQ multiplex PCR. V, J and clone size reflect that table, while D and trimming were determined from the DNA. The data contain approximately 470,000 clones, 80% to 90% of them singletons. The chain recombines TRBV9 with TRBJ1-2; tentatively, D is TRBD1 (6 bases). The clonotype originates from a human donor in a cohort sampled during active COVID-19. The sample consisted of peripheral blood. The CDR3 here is CASSAVGGAGYGYTF. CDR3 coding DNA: TGTGCCAGCAGCGCCGTGGGGGGGGCCGGCTATGGCTACACCTTC.